Listed below are T cell receptor beta chains from one sample, sequenced in a study of blood T cell repertoires in COVID-19. Some clones are missing from TCRdb's copy, which holds only in-frame ones; the method was immunoSEQ multiplex PCR. The table includes 350,000 to 500,000 clones, around 90% detected once. Sequencing input: peripheral blood. These receptors originate from a man between 18 and 29 years old with COVID-19, enrolled during active disease. CDR3s include the opening cysteine and the closing phenylalanine or tryptophan. A D gene is named only where the DNA matches it firmly. For some rows the clone size is stated as once, few or many, or as a class when expanded; others skip it.

j_call: TRBJ2-7
v_call: TRBV2
clone_size: .
d_call: TRBD1
cdr3_nt: TGTGCCAGCAGAGCCTGGACAGGGATCTACGAGCAGTACTTC
cdr3_aa: CASRAWTGIYEQYF

j_call: TRBJ2-2
v_call: TRBV5-4
clone_size: .
d_call: TRBD2
cdr3_nt: TGTGCCAGCAGCTGGATCCCGGGGGGAAACACCGGGGAGCTGTTTTTT
cdr3_aa: CASSWIPGGNTGELFF

j_call: TRBJ2-7
v_call: TRBV18
clone_size: .
d_call: TRBD2
cdr3_nt: TGTGCCAGCTCACCCGGGGCTAGCGGCCCCTACGAGCAGTACTTC
cdr3_aa: CASSPGASGPYEQYF

j_call: TRBJ2-7
v_call: TRBV5-1
clone_size: few
d_call: .
cdr3_nt: TGCGCCAGCAGCTTGGGGGCACATTACGAGCAGTACTTC
cdr3_aa: CASSLGAHYEQYF

j_call: TRBJ1-5
v_call: TRBV4-1
clone_size: .
d_call: .
cdr3_nt: TGCGCCAGCAGCCCTAACAGGGAGCAGCCCCAGCATTTT
cdr3_aa: CASSPNREQPQHF

j_call: TRBJ2-4
v_call: TRBV9
clone_size: .
d_call: .
cdr3_nt: TGTGCCAGCAGTCATGAGCGCGCTGACATTCAGTACTTC
cdr3_aa: CASSHERADIQYF

j_call: TRBJ2-2
v_call: TRBV29-1
clone_size: .
d_call: .
cdr3_nt: TGCAGCGGATTACACCCGAACACCGGGGAGCTGTTTTTT
cdr3_aa: CSGLHPNTGELFF

j_call: TRBJ2-1
v_call: TRBV28
clone_size: .
d_call: TRBD1
cdr3_nt: TGTGCCAGCAGTGCAACACCGGGACAGGGGACCTACAATGAGCAGTTCTTC
cdr3_aa: CASSATPGQGTYNEQFF

j_call: TRBJ2-5
v_call: TRBV10-1
clone_size: .
d_call: .
cdr3_nt: TGCGCCAGCAGTGAATCGAAACAGACCCAAGAGACCCAGTACTTC
cdr3_aa: CASSESKQTQETQYF

j_call: TRBJ2-7
v_call: TRBV6-6
clone_size: .
d_call: TRBD2
cdr3_nt: TGTGCCAGCGGGTCTAGCGGGGGGTCCGAGACTTACGAGCAGTACTTC
cdr3_aa: CASGSSGGSETYEQYF

j_call: TRBJ1-2
v_call: TRBV3-1/TRBV3-2
clone_size: .
d_call: .
cdr3_nt: TGTGCCAGCAGCCCACGGGGGTCAGCCGGTGGAGGCTACACCTTC
cdr3_aa: CASSPRGSAGGGYTF

j_call: TRBJ1-6
v_call: TRBV19
clone_size: .
d_call: TRBD1
cdr3_nt: TGTGCCAGTAGTCCGAGACAGGGCTTAAATTCACCCCTCCACTTT
cdr3_aa: CASSPRQGLNSPLHF

j_call: TRBJ2-5
v_call: TRBV5-5
clone_size: .
d_call: TRBD1
cdr3_nt: TGTGCCAGCAGCTGGGACAGCCAAGAGACCCAGTACTTC
cdr3_aa: CASSWDSQETQYF

j_call: TRBJ2-7
v_call: TRBV7-9
clone_size: .
d_call: .
cdr3_nt: TGTGCCAGCAGCTTAGGTGGGCCGGTCTACGAGCAGTACTTC
cdr3_aa: CASSLGGPVYEQYF

j_call: TRBJ2-2
v_call: TRBV6-5
clone_size: .
d_call: .
cdr3_nt: TGTGCCAGCAAGGGAGGTATAGGGAACACCGGGGAGCTGTTTTTT
cdr3_aa: CASKGGIGNTGELFF

j_call: TRBJ2-7
v_call: TRBV7-8
clone_size: few
d_call: .
cdr3_nt: TGTGCCAGCAGCTCGCCAGCGGCCCTGTACGAGCAGTACTTC
cdr3_aa: CASSSPAALYEQYF

j_call: TRBJ1-2
v_call: TRBV5-1
clone_size: once
d_call: .
cdr3_nt: TGCGCCAGCAGCCCGGAGGACAGCTATGGCTACACCTTC
cdr3_aa: CASSPEDSYGYTF

j_call: TRBJ1-1
v_call: TRBV2
clone_size: .
d_call: TRBD1
cdr3_nt: TGTGCCAGCAGTGTCGACAGGGGCCACACTGAAGCTTTCTTT
cdr3_aa: CASSVDRGHTEAFF

j_call: TRBJ2-1
v_call: TRBV11-2
clone_size: .
d_call: .
cdr3_nt: TGTGCCAGCAGCATACCCGGTAACTGGCAGTTCTTC
cdr3_aa: CASSIPGNWQFF

j_call: TRBJ1-4
v_call: TRBV27
clone_size: .
d_call: .
cdr3_nt: TGTGCCAGCAGGAAGGGGACTAATGAAAAACTGTTTTTT
cdr3_aa: CASRKGTNEKLFF

j_call: TRBJ1-6
v_call: TRBV6-5
clone_size: .
d_call: TRBD1
cdr3_nt: TGTGCCAGCAGTTACTCGAGAGGCAGGGGGAATTCACCCCTCCACTTT
cdr3_aa: CASSYSRGRGNSPLHF

j_call: TRBJ2-4
v_call: TRBV7-5
clone_size: .
d_call: .
cdr3_nt: TGTGTCAGAAGGAAGACAGGGCCTCTAGCCAAAAACATTCAGTACTTC
cdr3_aa: CVRRKTGPLAKNIQYF

j_call: TRBJ2-7
v_call: TRBV14
clone_size: .
d_call: .
cdr3_nt: TGTGCCAGCAGTCCGGGATCCTACGAGCAGTACTTC
cdr3_aa: CASSPGSYEQYF

j_call: TRBJ1-1
v_call: TRBV7-8
clone_size: .
d_call: .
cdr3_nt: TGTGCCAGCAGCATTACCTCAGGGAACATGAACACTGAAGCTTTCTTT
cdr3_aa: CASSITSGNMNTEAFF

j_call: TRBJ1-6
v_call: TRBV7-9
clone_size: .
d_call: TRBD1
cdr3_nt: TGTGCCAGCAGCACGAAAGCCGGACAGGCATATAATTCACCCCTCCACTTT
cdr3_aa: CASSTKAGQAYNSPLHF

j_call: TRBJ1-1
v_call: TRBV27
clone_size: .
d_call: .
cdr3_nt: TGTGCCAGCAGTTTAAGGGGTCGAAACACTGAAGCTTTCTTT
cdr3_aa: CASSLRGRNTEAFF

j_call: TRBJ1-1
v_call: TRBV2
clone_size: .
d_call: TRBD1
cdr3_nt: TGTGCCAGCAGTATAGTAGGGGGCGGGGATGCTTTCTTT
cdr3_aa: CASSIVGGGDAFF

j_call: TRBJ1-1
v_call: TRBV23-1
clone_size: .
d_call: TRBD1
cdr3_nt: TGCGCCAGCAGTCATAAGGGGGCAATTTCCACTGAAGCTTTCTTT
cdr3_aa: CASSHKGAISTEAFF

j_call: TRBJ2-3
v_call: TRBV3-1/TRBV3-2
clone_size: .
d_call: TRBD2
cdr3_nt: TGTGCCAGCAGCCCACGCGGGAGTTCTAGCACAGATACGCAGTATTTT
cdr3_aa: CASSPRGSSSTDTQYF

j_call: TRBJ1-1
v_call: TRBV27
clone_size: .
d_call: TRBD1
cdr3_nt: TGTGCCAGCAGTCACAGGGGTAGGGGCACTGAAGCTTTCTTT
cdr3_aa: CASSHRGRGTEAFF

j_call: TRBJ1-4
v_call: TRBV5-4
clone_size: .
d_call: .
cdr3_nt: TGTGCCAGCAGCTTGGCCGGGGGACTTGGAGAAAAACTGTTTTTT
cdr3_aa: CASSLAGGLGEKLFF

j_call: TRBJ2-3
v_call: TRBV15
clone_size: .
d_call: TRBD2
cdr3_nt: TGTGCCACCAGCTCAGACTGGGCTAGCGGCAGCACAGATACGCAGTATTTT
cdr3_aa: CATSSDWASGSTDTQYF

j_call: TRBJ2-2
v_call: TRBV9
clone_size: .
d_call: .
cdr3_nt: TGTGCCAGCAGCGTAGGACTGCCTCCTTCAGGGGAGCTGTTTTTT
cdr3_aa: CASSVGLPPSGELFF

j_call: TRBJ1-2
v_call: TRBV15
clone_size: .
d_call: .
cdr3_nt: TGTGCCACCAGCAGAGATTTTGCACAGCTGACCTATGGCTACACCTTC
cdr3_aa: CATSRDFAQLTYGYTF

j_call: TRBJ1-1
v_call: TRBV27
clone_size: .
d_call: TRBD1
cdr3_nt: TGTGCCAGCAGTCTACGGGACAGGGACACTGAAGCTTTCTTT
cdr3_aa: CASSLRDRDTEAFF

j_call: TRBJ2-1
v_call: TRBV2
clone_size: .
d_call: .
cdr3_nt: TGTGCCAGCAGTGAATACTCCTACAATGAGCAGTTCTTC
cdr3_aa: CASSEYSYNEQFF

j_call: TRBJ2-1
v_call: TRBV6-5
clone_size: .
d_call: .
cdr3_nt: TGTGCCAGCAGTTATGGCCTCTCCTACAATGAGCAGTTCTTC
cdr3_aa: CASSYGLSYNEQFF

j_call: TRBJ2-1
v_call: TRBV7-8
clone_size: once
d_call: .
cdr3_nt: TGTGCCAGCAGCTTAGCGATAAGGCACCAAATAGGGGTCTTC
cdr3_aa: CASSLAIRHQIGVF

j_call: TRBJ2-2
v_call: TRBV3-1/TRBV3-2
clone_size: .
d_call: TRBD2
cdr3_nt: TGTGCCAGCAGCCAGGGACTAGCGGGGGGGCCAGCCGGGGAGCTGTTTTTT
cdr3_aa: CASSQGLAGGPAGELFF

j_call: TRBJ2-1
v_call: TRBV13
clone_size: .
d_call: TRBD1
cdr3_nt: TGTGCCAGCATACGGGCAGGGGGCCGTAATGAGCAGTTCTTC
cdr3_aa: CASIRAGGRNEQFF

j_call: TRBJ1-5
v_call: TRBV11-2
clone_size: .
d_call: .
cdr3_nt: TGTGCCAGCAGCCCAGGCGAGCCTCGACCTCGCAATCAGCCCCAGCATTTT
cdr3_aa: CASSPGEPRPRNQPQHF

j_call: TRBJ2-7
v_call: TRBV30
clone_size: .
d_call: .
cdr3_nt: TGTGCCTGGAACTGGGGGGAGGAAGACGAGCAGTACTTC
cdr3_aa: CAWNWGEEDEQYF

j_call: TRBJ1-1
v_call: TRBV19
clone_size: .
d_call: .
cdr3_nt: TGTGCCAGTAGTATTGCAGGGGCCGTCACTGAAGCTTTCTTT
cdr3_aa: CASSIAGAVTEAFF

j_call: TRBJ2-7
v_call: TRBV10-1
clone_size: .
d_call: .
cdr3_nt: TGCGCCAGCAGTAGGGGGGGGTCCTACGAGCAGTACTTC
cdr3_aa: CASSRGGSYEQYF

j_call: TRBJ2-5
v_call: TRBV27
clone_size: .
d_call: .
cdr3_nt: TGTGCCAGCAGTTTATGGCAGCAAGAGACCCAGTACTTC
cdr3_aa: CASSLWQQETQYF

j_call: TRBJ2-7
v_call: TRBV5-4
clone_size: .
d_call: TRBD1
cdr3_nt: TGTGCCAGCAGTTCCGGGACAGGGGGCATCGAGCAGTACTTC
cdr3_aa: CASSSGTGGIEQYF

j_call: TRBJ2-7
v_call: TRBV11-3
clone_size: .
d_call: .
cdr3_nt: TGTGCCAGCAGCTTCTCCGGGAGAGAGCAGTACTTC
cdr3_aa: CASSFSGREQYF

j_call: TRBJ1-3
v_call: TRBV6-5
clone_size: .
d_call: .
cdr3_nt: TGTGCCAGCAGTACCGGACTGAGCTCTGGAAACACCATATATTTT
cdr3_aa: CASSTGLSSGNTIYF

j_call: TRBJ1-5
v_call: TRBV28
clone_size: .
d_call: TRBD1
cdr3_nt: TGTGCCAGCAGTTTATCAGGGACAGGGAATCAGCCCCAGCATTTT
cdr3_aa: CASSLSGTGNQPQHF